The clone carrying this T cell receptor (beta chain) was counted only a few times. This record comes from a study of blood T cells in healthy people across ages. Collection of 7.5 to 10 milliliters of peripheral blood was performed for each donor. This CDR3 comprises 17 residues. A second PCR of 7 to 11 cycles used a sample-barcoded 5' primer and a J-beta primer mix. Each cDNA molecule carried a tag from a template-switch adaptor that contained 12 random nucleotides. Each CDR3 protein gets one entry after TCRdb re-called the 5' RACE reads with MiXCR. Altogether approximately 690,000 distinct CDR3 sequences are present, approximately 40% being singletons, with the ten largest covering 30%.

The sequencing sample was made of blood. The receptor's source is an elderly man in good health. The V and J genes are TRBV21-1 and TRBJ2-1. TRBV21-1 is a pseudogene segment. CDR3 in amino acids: CASSKELDLSSYNEQFF. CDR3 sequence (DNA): TGTGCCAGCAGCAAGGAATTGGATCTTAGCTCCTACAATGAGCAGTTCTTC.